These T cell receptor beta chains were read from a single sample in a study of blood T cell repertoires in COVID-19. The protocol was immunoSEQ multiplex PCR, while the TCRdb copy is restricted to in-frame clones and leaves out a portion. The top ten hold approximately 4.1% of the sample, which has just over 300,000 clones, 65% to 90% seen once. The specimen sequenced was PBMCs or T cells enriched from blood (not recorded which). The receptors were gathered from a man aged 25 to 45 who had recovered from COVID-19. Both conserved end residues are part of each CDR3. D genes are given only for firm matches. Clone size is given for some rows only: seen once, a few or many times, or a class if the clone is expanded.

CASSEDGDTEAFF | TGTGCCAGCAGCGAAGACGGAGACACTGAAGCTTTCTTT | TRBJ1-1 | . | TRBV2 | .
CASSQGTGLKNIQYF | TGTGCCAGCAGCCAAGGTACAGGGTTAAAAAACATTCAGTACTTC | TRBJ2-4 | . | TRBV3-1/TRBV3-2 | .
CAIRAWGGRWQPQHF | TGTGCCATCAGGGCCTGGGGGGGACGGTGGCAGCCCCAGCATTTT | TRBJ1-5 | . | TRBV6-5 | .
CASSFRQNTGELFF | TGTGCTAGCAGCTTCCGACAGAACACCGGGGAGCTGTTTTTT | TRBJ2-2 | . | TRBV7-7 | .
CASSRRDREGSPLHF | TGCGCCAGCAGCCGCCGGGACAGGGAAGGATCACCCCTCCACTTT | TRBJ1-6 | . | TRBV4-1 | TRBD1
CASGLLSPGGTEAFF | TGTGCTAGTGGTTTGTTGTCCCCGGGTGGCACTGAAGCTTTCTTT | TRBJ1-1 | . | TRBV12-5 | .
CASSHGLQGQYF | TGTGCCAGCAGTCACGGCCTACAGGGACAGTATTTT | TRBJ2-3 | . | TRBV7-2 | .
CATQDRGYTGELFF | TGTGCCACACAGGACAGGGGGTACACCGGGGAGCTGTTTTTT | TRBJ2-2 | . | TRBV24-1 | TRBD1
CASSSRQGNRGNQPQHF | TGTGCCAGCAGCTCAAGACAGGGGAATAGAGGCAATCAGCCCCAGCATTTT | TRBJ1-5 | . | TRBV7-2 | TRBD1
CASSDPTGGAWYEQYF | TGTGCCAGCAGTGATCCGACGGGGGGCGCTTGGTACGAGCAGTACTTC | TRBJ2-7 | few | TRBV6-2/TRBV6-3 | .
CASSGGGKDTQYF | TGTGCCAGCAGCGGCGGGGGGAAGGATACGCAGTATTTT | TRBJ2-3 | . | TRBV5-6 | TRBD2
CASSLPGTSGGEQFF | TGCGCCAGCAGCTTGCCCGGGACTAGCGGGGGTGAGCAGTTCTTC | TRBJ2-1 | few | TRBV5-1 | TRBD2
CASSLRLEGNSPLHF | TGTGCCAGCAGCTTAAGACTCGAGGGTAATTCACCCCTCCACTTT | TRBJ1-6 | . | TRBV11-2 | .
CASSPRQDGYTF | TGTGCCAGTAGTCCCCGTCAGGATGGCTACACCTTC | TRBJ1-2 | . | TRBV19 | .